This T cell receptor beta chain was found in a study of molecular identifiers for immune sequencing clone quantification. Findings of the study overall: Naive cells had under 1% of molecules in clones above 20 RNA copies, effectors over 98%. Jurkat TCR RNA from one cell was spiked into about a million naive cells, and it was reportedly detectable there. Same-barcode identical TCR molecules could make highly expanded clones look smaller than they are.

Comments on this clonotype: Its antigen is not identified. One base away lies a much larger clone, so this may be a sequencing read error.

Germline CDR1 and CDR2: SGHVS and FNYEAQ. This CDR3 spans 14 amino acids. Between about 19,000 and 1,100,000 sorted cells, with 10%, 30% or 50% RNA, yielded naive CD8 libraries. MiXCR, run by TCRdb on the PCR reads, gives a single entry per CDR3 protein. Of 60,000 to 70,000 distinct CDR3 sequences in the sample, around a sixth were seen once. The specimen was naive CD8+ T cells from blood, with Jurkat cell RNA spiked in. Documented subset: FACS-sorted CD8+CD4-CCR7+CD45RA+ naive T cells. The chain combines TRBV7-6 with TRBJ2-1; 7 bases line up with TRBD2. The source is a human donor in good health. Some libraries in this study had Jurkat cell RNA spiked in. The CDR3 nucleotides are TGTGCCAGCAGCTTCTTTGGCGGGAGTAATGAGCTGTTCTTC. Translation: CASSFFGGSNELFF.